A single sample is the source of the 15 T cell receptor beta chains below, sequenced in a study of Ad26.COV2.S vaccination and SARS-CoV-2 variants. The assay was immunoSEQ multiplex PCR, and TCRdb's table has in-frame clones only and misses some. The sample has 150,000 to 200,000 clones; approximately 88% are singletons. Material: peripheral blood, obtained after recovery from COVID-19. These TCRs come from a human donor who had recovered from COVID-19.

The rearrangement uses TRBV3-1 (or the pseudogene TRBV3-2) and TRBJ1-1; a possible D gene is TRBD1 (5 bases). Germline V gives CDR1 LGHDT, CDR2 YNNKEL (reference sequence). This CDR3 contains 14 residues. Trimming cost V 4 bases and J 1 base, with 10 bases left between them. This chain's CDR3 is CASSPRARNTEAFF. The CDR3 DNA follows: TGTGCCAGCAGCCCCAGGGCTAGGAACACTGAAGCTTTCTTT.

The V gene is TRBV29-1, the J gene TRBJ2-7, with D perhaps TRBD1 (7 bases). The length of the CDR3 is 12 residues. CDR1 and CDR2 (germline): SQVTM, ANQGSEA. The V and J ends lost 7 bases and 0 bases respectively, with 10 bases between them. The CDR3 spells CSGGDSSYEQYF. Written as DNA, the CDR3 is TGCAGCGGGGGGGACAGCTCCTACGAGCAGTACTTC.

The chain carries TRBV10-3 and TRBJ1-2; D gene uncertain. The CDR3 loop spans 10 amino acids. Germline values: CDR1 ENHRY, CDR2 SYGVKD. Trimming left V 11 bases short and J 7 bases short, with 11 bases between. The CDR3 loop is CALQTRGYTF. The CDR3, as DNA: TGTGCCCTACAGACACGTGGCTACACCTTC.

A note on this clone: Other nucleotide sequences from this sample produce the same CDR3. The rearrangement links TRBV7-9 to TRBJ2-3; 10 nucleotides agree with TRBD2. V gave up 2 bases and J gave up 6 bases; unmatched junction bases: 5. The CDR3 length is 15 residues. Germline V gene lookup returns CDR1 SEHNR and CDR2 FQNEAQ (reference sequence). The CDR3 DNA reads TGTGCCAGCAGCTTATTAGCGGGAGGTCTCGATACGCAGTATTTT. Translating gives CASSLLAGGLDTQYF.

V is TRBV7-2 and J is TRBJ2-7, with 8 bases fitting TRBD2. The CDR3 is 15 residues long. Trimming removed 6 bases from V and 6 bases from J; junction bases left unmatched: 13. Germline V lookup: CDR1 SGHTA, CDR2 FQGNSA. The CDR3 DNA is TGTGCCAGCAGGTTGAGGCAGGCGGGGGGCTCCGAGCAGTACTTC. Translation gives CASRLRQAGGSEQYF. Full variable domain (outside the CDR3, taken from reference TRBV7-2 and TRBJ2-7): GAGVSQSPSNKVTEKGKDVELRCDPISGHTALYWYRQSLGQGLEFLIYFQGNSAPDKSGLPSDRFSAERTGGSVSTLTIQRTQQEDSAVYLCASRLRQAGGSEQYFGPGTRLTVT.

The gene calls are TRBV24-1 and TRBJ2-1; possibly TRBD1 for D (6 bases). Germline V lookup: CDR1 KGHDR, CDR2 SFDVKD. The V end lost 10 bases, the J end lost 5 bases, and 17 bases lay between the germline ends. The CDR3 has 14 amino acids. CDR3 region: CATTLGGRNNEQFF. Here the CDR3 DNA reads TGTGCCACAACCTTAGGGGGTAGGAACAATGAGCAGTTCTTC.

The chain is built from TRBV12-5 and TRBJ2-3, with 11 nucleotides matching TRBD2. The CDR3 extends over 14 amino acids. V was clipped by 6 bases and J by 8 bases; unmatched bases: 7. Looked up from germline, CDR1 is LGHNT and CDR2 is FRNRAP. CDR3 protein: CASGLAGGPSTQYF. The CDR3 bases are TGTGCTAGTGGCTTAGCGGGAGGGCCTTCTACGCAGTATTTT.

This chain joins TRBV19 and TRBJ2-5, with 7 nucleotides matching TRBD2. From germline, CDR1 is LNHDA and CDR2 SQIVND (reference sequence). V trimming: 3 bases; J trimming: 2 bases; junction bases outside the gene matches: 9. The CDR3 covers 16 residues. CDR3 nucleotides: TGTGCCAGTAGTATTAATAGCGGGCACATTCAAGAGACCCAGTACTTC. Its translation: CASSINSGHIQETQYF. Full variable domain (missing parts from reference TRBV19 and TRBJ2-5): DGGITQSPKYLFRKEGQNVTLSCEQNLNHDAMYWYRQDPGQGLRLIYYSQIVNDFQKGDIAEGYSVSREKKESFPLTVTSAQKNPTAFYLCASSINSGHIQETQYFGPGTRLLVL.

The chain employs TRBV3-1 (or the pseudogene TRBV3-2) and TRBJ1-1; D ambiguous. The CDR3 loop spans 13 amino acids. Germline CDR1 reads LGHDT; CDR2 reads YNNKEL (reference sequence). V was clipped by 4 bases and J by 3 bases, with 9 bases between them. In DNA form, the CDR3 reads TGTGCCAGCAGCCGAAAGGGAGACACTGAAGCTTTCTTT. Protein product: CASSRKGDTEAFF.

This chain uses TRBV6-4 with TRBJ2-1; 12 nucleotides agree with TRBD2. V was pared by 6 bases and J by 4 bases, with 4 bases of the junction left unmatched. Germline V lookup: CDR1 MRHNA, CDR2 SNTAGT. The CDR3 length is 15 residues. DNA of the CDR3: TGTGCCAGCAGGGCCCTAGCGGGAGGGTACAATGAGCAGTTCTTC. Protein product: CASRALAGGYNEQFF.

The chain has TRBV9 and TRBJ2-7; D is undetermined. Germline CDR1 SGDLS, CDR2 YYNGEE. The CDR3 spans 13 residues. Trimming stripped 2 bases from V and 0 bases from J, with 6 bases between. CDR3 DNA: TGTGCCAGCAGCGTGTCCCACTCCTACGAGCAGTACTTC. It translates to CASSVSHSYEQYF.

The gene calls are TRBV7-3 and TRBJ2-2; a possible D gene is TRBD1 (6 bases). CDR3 length equals 15 residues. CDR1 SGHTA and CDR2 FQGTGA come from the germline V gene. The ends were cut back, 2 bases at V and 5 bases at J, with 12 bases in the middle. The CDR3 is CASSLGSGVTGELFF. Written as DNA, the CDR3 is TGTGCCAGCAGCTTAGGATCAGGGGTAACCGGGGAGCTGTTTTTT.

The chain employs TRBV7-3 and TRBJ1-6; TRBD1 is a possible D gene (5 bases). The CDR3 loop spans 15 amino acids. Germline V gene sequence: CDR1 SGHTA, CDR2 FQGTGA. V lost 5 bases to trimming and J lost 7 bases, with 15 bases between them. The CDR3 loop is CASSPRGGENSPLHF. Here the CDR3 DNA reads TGTGCCAGCAGCCCCCGGGGGGGGGAGAATTCACCCCTCCACTTT.

This clone came up a few times. The chain links TRBV7-2 to TRBJ2-7; either TRBD1 or TRBD2 may fit D (5 bases each). This CDR3 contains 15 residues. V was clipped by 1 base and J by 2 bases, with 12 bases between them. The germline V gene has CDR1 SGHTA and CDR2 FQGNSA. The CDR3: CASSLGDLMPYEQYF. CDR3 in DNA: TGTGCCAGCAGCTTAGGGGACCTTATGCCCTACGAGCAGTACTTC.

V is TRBV11-1 and J is TRBJ1-5, with 9 bases lining up with TRBD1. The CDR3 contains 13 residues. Germline loops: CDR1 SGHAT, CDR2 FQDESV (reference sequence). J was trimmed by 6 bases and V by 5 bases; bases with no gene match: 2. CDR3: CASSLDRGQPQHF. In nucleotides, the CDR3 is TGTGCCAGCAGCCTGGACAGGGGTCAGCCCCAGCATTTT. The entire variable domain, with the rest obtained from reference TRBV11-1 and TRBJ1-5, is as follows: EAEVAQSPRYKITEKSQAVAFWCDPISGHATLYWYRQILGQGPELLVQFQDESVVDDSQLPKDRFSAERLKGVDSTLKIQPAELGDSAMYLCASSLDRGQPQHFGDGTRLSIL.